The 23 T cell receptor beta chains given below trace back to one sample, sequenced in a study of human T cells and chemical hapten exposure. TCRdb recomputed calls from the RACE reads with MiXCR, one row per CDR3 protein. The table includes around 340,000 distinct CDR3 sequences, roughly 6.9% detected once. Time point: patch test 1, 2 weeks after DPC sensitization. Treatment specified: therapeutic diphenylcyclopropenone sensitization with weekly scalp DPC. The sequences come from whole blood, collected in connection with sensitization to the hapten diphenylcyclopropenone (DPC). The receptor set was obtained from a young woman with alopecia areata. Some clones in this sample may be carry-over from other donors' samples.

The V call is TRBV6-2 or TRBV6-3, the J call TRBJ1-6; D uncertain. CDR3 length: 17 amino acids. V was pared by 2 bases and J by 0 bases, with 11 bases between. Germline V CDR1 and CDR2: MNHEY, SVGEGT. DNA for the CDR3: TGTGCCAGCAGTTACGCTTCACCGAGCTCCTATAATTCACCCCTCCACTTT. It translates to CASSYASPSSYNSPLHF.

This rearrangement joins TRBV20-1 to TRBJ2-1, with 10 nucleotides matching TRBD2. There are 14 residues in the CDR3. V lost 2 bases and J lost 8; bases outside the gene matches: 6. Germline CDR1 and CDR2: DFQATT and SNEGSKA (reference sequence). CDR3 region: CSARPFGTSDEQFF. In nucleotides, the CDR3 is TGCAGTGCTAGACCTTTCGGGACTAGCGATGAGCAGTTCTTC.

By share, this clonotype ranks as medium-sized. The V call is TRBV5-4, the J call TRBJ2-3; D is ambiguous. Germline CDR1 reads SGHNT; CDR2 reads YYREEE (reference sequence). Between the trimmed V and J ends, which lost 3 bases and 1 base, there was a span of 18 bases. This CDR3 region has 17 residues. The CDR3 sequence: CASSSVTVGMGTDTQYF. In DNA form, the CDR3 reads TGTGCCAGCAGCTCCGTCACGGTGGGGATGGGCACAGATACGCAGTATTTT. The variable domain in full, with the rest retrieved from reference TRBV5-4 and TRBJ2-3, is ETGVTQSPTHLIKTRGQQVTLRCSSQSGHNTVSWYQQALGQGPQFIFQYYREEENGRGNFPPRFSGLQFPNYSSELNVNALELDDSALYLCASSSVTVGMGTDTQYFGPGTRLTVL.

This clonotype showed up just a few times. V is TRBV18 and J is TRBJ2-5, with a weak D call TRBD1 (6 bases). V was cut by 2 bases and J by 0 bases, with 16 bases left in between. The CDR3 consists of 17 residues. Germline assignment: CDR1 KGHSH and CDR2 LQKENI. The CDR3 DNA sequence: TGTGCCAGCTCACCATACGGCCAGGGGATAGACCAAGAGACCCAGTACTTC. Its protein is CASSPYGQGIDQETQYF.

V usage is TRBV18 and J usage is TRBJ1-4, with TRBD1 as a possible D gene (5 bases). The CDR3 consists of 15 residues. Germline CDR1 reads KGHSH; CDR2 reads LQKENI. The V end was cut by 4 bases, the J end by 9 bases, with 18 bases between. The CDR3 coding sequence is TGTGCCAGCTCACTTAACCGGGACTCGGGTAAAAAACTGTTTTTT. It yields the protein CASSLNRDSGKKLFF.

This clonotype has a handful of counts. The V gene is TRBV3-1, the J gene TRBJ2-3; D ambiguous. The CDR3 covers 13 residues. Germline V CDR1 and CDR2: LGHDT, YNNKEL (reference sequence). V lost 2 bases and J 4 bases, leaving 7 bases between the germline ends. In DNA form, the CDR3 reads TGTGCCAGCAGCCAAAATAGCCCAGATACGCAGTATTTT. This sequence encodes CASSQNSPDTQYF.

This clonotype was observed a handful of times. The chain employs TRBV11-2 and TRBJ2-3, with D uncertain. The germline CDR1 and CDR2 sequences are SGHAT and FQNNGV. This CDR3 spans 15 amino acids. The germline V and J ends were trimmed by 3 bases and 0 bases, with 10 bases remaining between them. Written as DNA, the CDR3 is TGTGCCAGCAGCTTTGACGGCCCTAGCACAGATACGCAGTATTTT. It encodes CASSFDGPSTDTQYF.

V and J are TRBV5-1 and TRBJ1-5; unclear D gene. Trimming cost V 4 bases and J 2 bases, with 10 bases left between them. CDR1 and CDR2 (germline): SGHRS, YFSETQ. The CDR3 sequence is 14 residues long. The CDR3 region is CASSPTEGNQPQHF. The CDR3 DNA follows: TGCGCCAGCAGCCCTACAGAAGGCAATCAGCCCCAGCATTTT.

There are a few counts of this clonotype. The chain has TRBV6-6 and TRBJ2-4; 10 bases align to TRBD1. The CDR3 spans 14 residues. Germline V lookup: CDR1 MNHNY, CDR2 SVGAGI (reference sequence). J gave up 9 bases and V 2 bases, and 4 bases lay outside the gene matches. The CDR3 coding sequence is TGTGCCAGCAGTTACACGGACAGGGGGAGCATTCAGTACTTC. Translated: CASSYTDRGSIQYF.

This clonotype turned up a few times. The rearrangement uses TRBV20-1 and TRBJ2-3; the D is unclear. The CDR3 contains 13 residues. The germline V gene encodes CDR1 DFQATT and CDR2 SNEGSKA (reference sequence). Between the trimmed V and J ends, which lost 5 bases and 0 bases, there was a span of 9 bases. CDR3 coding DNA: TGCAGTGCTCCCCGGGTCAGCACAGATACGCAGTATTTT. Residues: CSAPRVSTDTQYF.

This chain links TRBV15 with TRBJ1-1; D may be TRBD1 (5 bases). V lost 3 bases and J lost 5, with 13 bases in between. This CDR3 is built from 14 residues. In germline, CDR1 is LNHNV, CDR2 YYDKDF (reference sequence). CDR3 residues: CATSRGGVRTEAFF. The CDR3 nucleotides read TGTGCCACCAGCAGGGGGGGGGTGAGGACTGAAGCTTTCTTT.

This chain uses TRBV5-5 with TRBJ1-2, with 7 bases that match TRBD1. CDR3 length equals 17 residues. Looked up from germline, CDR1 is SGHKS and CDR2 is YYEKEE (reference sequence). V lost 1 base to trimming and J lost 5 bases; unmatched junction nucleotides: 14. This CDR3 reads CASSLKISGGKIYGYTF. CDR3 nucleotide sequence: TGTGCCAGCAGCTTGAAAATCTCAGGGGGGAAAATTTATGGCTACACCTTC.

The chain uses TRBV6-5 and TRBJ2-3; a possible D gene is TRBD2 (6 bases). This CDR3 contains 14 residues. The germline V gene encodes CDR1 MNHEY and CDR2 SVGAGI. Trimming pared 6 bases from V and 0 bases from J, leaving 10 bases between. The CDR3 coding sequence is TGTGCCAGCAGGCGCGGGGATAGCACAGATACGCAGTATTTT. Its protein is CASRRGDSTDTQYF.

In its sample, this clonotype was seen many times. The V call is TRBV10-3, the J call TRBJ2-3, with a weak D call TRBD1 (6 bases). The germline V and J ends were trimmed by 3 bases and 2 bases, with 12 bases remaining between them. The CDR3 totals 15 residues. CDR1 and CDR2 from the germline V gene are ENHRY and SYGVKD. CDR3 sequence reads: CAISDVDSDTDTQYF. The DNA of the CDR3 is TGTGCCATCAGTGATGTGGACAGCGACACAGATACGCAGTATTTT.

The chain has TRBV7-9 and TRBJ1-2, with unresolved D. This CDR3 has 15 amino acids. V lost 5 bases and J 3 bases, leaving 16 bases between the germline ends. The germline CDR1 and CDR2 sequences are SEHNR and FQNEAQ (reference sequence). The CDR3 bases are TGTGCCAGCAGCCCCGAAAATAGGAGGGACTATGGCTACACCTTC. This gives the protein CASSPENRRDYGYTF.

In this sample, this clonotype turned up many times. V is TRBV11-1 and J is TRBJ1-6; D is ambiguous. V lost 5 bases to trimming and J lost 6 bases, with 11 bases between them. The CDR3 runs to 14 residues. Germline CDR1 and CDR2: SGHAT and FQDESV (reference sequence). As DNA, the CDR3 is TGTGCCAGCAGCCTCCTTAGTAGTAATTCACCCCTCCACTTT. The encoded protein is CASSLLSSNSPLHF. The whole variable domain, filled in from reference TRBV11-1 and TRBJ1-6, reads EAEVAQSPRYKITEKSQAVAFWCDPISGHATLYWYRQILGQGPELLVQFQDESVVDDSQLPKDRFSAERLKGVDSTLKIQPAELGDSAMYLCASSLLSSNSPLHFGNGTRLTVT.

There are a few counts of this clonotype. This chain links TRBV7-2 with TRBJ2-1; the D gene is possibly TRBD2 (6 bases). The CDR3 has 19 amino acids. Germline V gene data show CDR1 as SGHTA and CDR2 as FQGNSA. V was shortened by 2 bases and J by 0 bases, with 20 bases between the two germline ends. CDR3 residues: CASSLFGGSGVSSYNEQFF. DNA for the CDR3: TGTGCCAGCAGCTTATTTGGAGGGTCGGGCGTGAGCTCCTACAATGAGCAGTTCTTC.

The sample holds many counts of this clonotype. The rearrangement uses TRBV29-1 and TRBJ2-2; 9 bases line up with TRBD1. The germline V gene encodes CDR1 SQVTM and CDR2 ANQGSEA. This CDR3 is built from 13 residues. Trimming took 3 bases from V and 6 from J; bases not matched to a gene: 2. CDR3 protein: CSVDWTGAGELFF. Here the CDR3 DNA reads TGCAGCGTTGACTGGACAGGGGCCGGGGAGCTGTTTTTT.

This clonotype was counted at least ten times. CDR3 sequence: CASTRGLIRAGANVLTF. For the CDR3, the DNA is TGTGCCAGCACTCGCGGTTTAATAAGGGCTGGGGCCAACGTCCTGACTTTC. The rearrangement joins TRBV6-2 or TRBV6-3 to TRBJ2-6; D is ambiguous. Trimming left V 7 bases short and J 2 bases short, with 18 bases between. This CDR3 region has 17 residues. From germline, CDR1 is MNHEY and CDR2 SVGEGT.

This clonotype was seen repeatedly, ten times or more. The rearrangement joins TRBV6-1 to TRBJ2-7; D is ambiguous. V was clipped by 2 bases and J by 4 bases, with 15 bases between them. Germline V lookup: CDR1 MNHNS, CDR2 SASEGT. This CDR3 is built from 15 residues. CDR3 in DNA: TGTGCCAGCAGTGAACAGCGAAACTCTCAGTACGAGCAGTACTTC. Translation: CASSEQRNSQYEQYF.

This sequence joins TRBV7-2 and TRBJ1-6, with TRBD1 identical over 8 bases. CDR3 length: 15 residues. From germline, CDR1 is SGHTA and CDR2 FQGNSA. The V gene end was trimmed by 8 bases and the J gene end by 6 bases; junction bases not matched to a gene: 9. CDR3 sequence: CASGTGQGSNSPLHF. CDR3 nucleotide sequence: TGTGCCAGCGGAACCGGACAGGGTTCTAATTCACCCCTCCACTTT. The variable domain in full, with the rest retrieved from reference TRBV7-2 and TRBJ1-6, is GAGVSQSPSNKVTEKGKDVELRCDPISGHTALYWYRQSLGQGLEFLIYFQGNSAPDKSGLPSDRFSAERTGGSVSTLTIQRTQQEDSAVYLCASGTGQGSNSPLHFGNGTRLTVT.

V usage is TRBV6-5 and J usage is TRBJ1-4; D might be TRBD1 (6 bases). The length of the CDR3 is 15 residues. Trimming left V 4 bases short and J 6 bases short, with 15 bases between. Germline loops: CDR1 MNHEY, CDR2 SVGAGI. CDR3 DNA sequence: TGTGCCAGCAGTTCCGGGGGGCAGGGAGATGAAAAACTGTTTTTT. Translating it yields CASSSGGQGDEKLFF.

The sample holds a few counts of this clonotype. The CDR3 here is CASSLQGAGKDTQYF. CDR3 DNA: TGTGCCAGCAGTTTACAGGGGGCTGGAAAAGATACGCAGTATTTT. This chain uses TRBV12-3 or TRBV12-4 with TRBJ2-3; 8 positions match TRBD1. J lost 5 bases, V lost 2 bases, and 6 bases had no gene match. This CDR3 is 15 amino acids long.